The 13 T cell receptor beta chains given below trace back to one sample, sequenced in a study of CD4 and CD8 cells across lung adenocarcinoma regions. Using its own MiXCR run on the PCR reads, TCRdb lists one record per CDR3 protein. The table lists some 18,000 distinct CDR3 sequences, around 50% of them singletons, with around 31% in the top ten. Sequences were obtained from CD8+ T cells from the margin of a lung tumor. These receptors all come from a male donor with lung adenocarcinoma. The CD4 and CD8 labels of this study may be unreliable.

The rearrangement uses TRBV4-1 and TRBJ2-1; no definite D call. The end of the DNA aligns better with TRBJ2-7, so the J call may be wrong. Germline V gives CDR1 MGHRA, CDR2 YSYEKL. This CDR3 comprises 14 residues. As DNA, the CDR3 is TGCGCCAGCAGCCAAGACCTAGGGTTTGACGAGCAGTACTTC. Its protein product is CASSQDLGFDEQYF.

Points on this clonotype: One end of the junction does not line up with germline, which may come from a read error. The rearrangement links TRBV24-1 to TRBJ2-3; possible D gene TRBD2, 6 bases. The CDR3 runs 15 residues. Germline CDR1 KGHDR, CDR2 SFDVKD. The CDR3: CATGDWLTDPDTQYF. DNA of the CDR3: TGTGCCACGGGGGACTGGTTAACTGACCCAGATACGCAGTACTTT.

Note on this clonotype: A junction boundary mismatches the germline segment, possibly from a read error. The chain uses TRBV6-1 and TRBJ2-4; D gene uncertain. The CDR3 is 15 amino acids. Germline CDR1 MNHNS, CDR2 SASEGT. The CDR3 DNA follows: TGTGCCAGCAGCCCGGCTAAGAGAGGCAAAAACACTCAGTACTTC. This gives the protein CASSPAKRGKNTQYF.

Concerning this clonotype itself: An end of the junction does not agree with germline; a read error may underlie this. This rearrangement joins TRBV6-1 to TRBJ2-3; D unclear. The last part of the DNA fits TRBJ2-5 better; the J call may be wrong. Per germline, CDR1 MNHNS and CDR2 SASEGT. The CDR3 consists of 15 residues. The CDR3 is CASGEGPSDTETQYF. CDR3 sequence (DNA): TGTGCCAGCGGTGAAGGGCCTAGTGATACAGAGACCCAGTACTTC.

This clonotype has a count of ten or more. This chain connects TRBV7-2 to TRBJ1-6, with D unclear. V lost 0 bases and J lost 7, with 10 bases in between. This CDR3 is 15 amino acids long. Germline lookup yields CDR1 SGHTA and CDR2 FQGNSA. The CDR3 sequence: CASSLAGARNSPLHF. The CDR3 bases are TGTGCCAGCAGCTTAGCTGGCGCCAGAAATTCACCCCTCCACTTT.

Points on this clonotype: A read error may account for a junction end that differs from germline. The chain employs TRBV10-3 and TRBJ2-2, with TRBD1 identical over 9 bases. The better agreement between TRBJ2-3 and the DNA end casts doubt on the J call. Germline V CDR1 and CDR2: ENHRY, SYGVKD. The CDR3 is made up of 17 amino acids. DNA of the CDR3: TGTGCCAGCAGTGATCCACTCACAGGGGGCAGCACAGAGGCGCAGTATTTT. This gives the protein CASSDPLTGGSTEAQYF.

The V and J genes are TRBV27 and TRBJ1-6; D is ambiguous. The germline V and J ends were trimmed by 5 bases and 5 bases, with 7 bases remaining between them. CDR3 length equals 13 residues. Germline CDR1 and CDR2: MNHEY and SMNVEV (reference sequence). The CDR3 DNA follows: TGTGCCAGCAGTCCCGCGGATAATTCACCCCTCCACTTT. This sequence encodes CASSPADNSPLHF.

Only a few counts were recorded for this clonotype. This chain links TRBV28 with TRBJ1-1, with D unclear. Germline values: CDR1 MDHEN, CDR2 SYDVKM. The CDR3 covers 12 residues. V was shortened by 6 bases and J by 2 bases, with 7 bases between the two germline ends. The CDR3 spells CASSGVNTEAFF. CDR3 nucleotide sequence: TGTGCCAGCAGCGGCGTAAACACTGAAGCTTTCTTT.

By sample fraction, this clonotype is medium-sized (0.01 to 0.1%). An end of the junction does not agree with germline; a read error may underlie this. The chain carries TRBV7-7 and TRBJ2-7, with TRBD1 matching 10 bases. Germline CDR1 and CDR2: SSHAT and FNYEAQ (reference sequence). The CDR3 is made up of 14 amino acids. The CDR3 region is CASSIGTGDYEQYF. The DNA for the CDR3 is TGTGCTAGCAGCATAGGGACAGGGGACTACGAGCAGTACTTC.

This chain uses TRBV10-3 with TRBJ2-3; a possible D gene is TRBD2 (5 bases). V lost 7 bases and J 6 bases, leaving 14 bases between the germline ends. Germline assignment: CDR1 ENHRY and CDR2 SYGVKD. The CDR3 runs to 13 residues. CDR3 nucleotide sequence: TGTGCCATCAAGGCGGGTACTTCGGATACGCAGTATTTT. Translated: CAIKAGTSDTQYF.

The chain recombines TRBV6-1 with TRBJ2-4, with D possibly called TRBD1 or TRBD2 (6 bases each). The CDR3 consists of 15 residues. The V end lost 11 bases, the J end lost 5 bases, and 22 bases lay between the germline ends. The germline CDR1 and CDR2 sequences are MNHNS and SASEGT. This CDR3 is CARGAGSGAENIQYF. The CDR3 DNA reads as TGTGCCCGCGGTGCGGGGTCGGGGGCCGAAAACATTCAGTACTTC.

This clonotype showed up many times. V usage is TRBV7-2 and J usage is TRBJ2-4; D is possibly TRBD1 (6 bases). This CDR3 is built from 14 residues. Germline V gene lookup returns CDR1 SGHTA and CDR2 FQGNSA. The V and J ends lost 2 bases and 1 base respectively, with 6 bases between them. The CDR3 here is CASSLTGAKNIQYF. The CDR3 nucleotides read TGTGCCAGCAGCTTAACAGGGGCCAAAAACATTCAGTACTTC.

The CDR3 reads CAGGPAGGDQDIQYF. The CDR3, as DNA: TGTGCCGGGGGCCCAGCGGGTGGTGACCAAGACATTCAGTACTTC. V gene TRBV27 combines with J gene TRBJ2-5; D is perhaps TRBD1 or TRBD2 (6 bases each). The J call may be faulty, since TRBJ2-4 better matches the DNA end. The CDR3 spans 15 residues. Germline V gene sequence: CDR1 MNHEY, CDR2 SMNVEV (reference sequence).